The 25 T cell receptor beta chains below all came from one sample that was sequenced in a study of blood T cells in healthy people across ages. Then a second PCR, running roughly 7 to 11 cycles, was carried out with a sample-barcoded 5' primer and a J-beta primer mix. TCRdb passed the 5' RACE reads through MiXCR, listing each CDR3 protein once. This sample has about 900,000 distinct CDR3 sequences, with around 68% found just once. The sequenced sample consisted of blood. These receptors all stem from a man aged 25 to 40 in good health.

The gene calls are TRBV7-3 and TRBJ2-5; 8 positions match TRBD2. Germline CDR1 SGHTA, CDR2 FQGTGA. V was pared by 1 base and J by 5 bases, with 6 bases of the junction left unmatched. The CDR3 runs to 15 residues. CDR3 in amino acids: CASSLNGGALETQYF. The CDR3 region has the DNA TGTGCCAGCAGCTTAAACGGGGGGGCCCTTGAGACCCAGTACTTC.

The chain uses TRBV4-3 and TRBJ2-1; D is unresolved. Looked up from germline, CDR1 is LGHNA and CDR2 is YSLEER. The CDR3 covers 13 residues. The V gene lost 1 base and the J gene lost 7 bases, with 8 bases spanning the gap. The CDR3, as DNA: TGCGCCAGCAGCCAAGGGGCCAAGAATGAGCAGTTCTTC. It yields the protein CASSQGAKNEQFF.

On this clonotype: Relative to the germline gene, one junction end is altered; a read error may explain this. This chain links TRBV10-3 with TRBJ1-2; D remains unclear. The germline CDR1 and CDR2 sequences are ENHRY and SYGVKD. This CDR3 spans 12 amino acids. CDR3 protein: CTISEATEGYTF. In DNA, the CDR3 is TGTACCATCAGTGAAGCAACAGAAGGCTACACCTTC.

This clonotype was observed a few times. The chain couples TRBV20-1 to TRBJ1-2, with D perhaps matching TRBD1 (5 bases). This CDR3 contains 12 residues. V lost 2 bases and J lost 13, with 17 bases in between. The germline V gene encodes CDR1 DFQATT and CDR2 SNEGSKA (reference sequence). This CDR3 reads CSARIPGGGPTF. The CDR3, as DNA: TGCAGTGCTAGAATTCCTGGGGGAGGACCCACCTTC.

This chain joins TRBV2 and TRBJ2-5; D uncertain. The CDR3 is made up of 12 amino acids. The germline V gene encodes CDR1 SNHLY and CDR2 FYNNEI. With 8 bases removed from V and 2 bases from J, the gap between germline ends came to 9 bases. Here the CDR3 reads CASVTEQETQYF. CDR3 sequence (DNA): TGTGCCAGCGTAACCGAACAAGAGACCCAGTACTTC.

The chain employs TRBV7-2 and TRBJ1-1; 8 nucleotides match TRBD1. CDR3 length: 19 residues. V shed 5 bases and J 0 bases; nucleotides not matched to a gene: 17. CDR1 SGHTA and CDR2 FQGNSA come from the germline V gene. The CDR3 is CASSPQVGRGPSMNTEAFF. In DNA, the CDR3 is TGTGCCAGCAGCCCCCAAGTAGGCAGGGGGCCCTCCATGAACACTGAAGCTTTCTTT.

The chain has TRBV6-1 and TRBJ1-2; 12 nucleotides match TRBD1. CDR1 is MNHNS, CDR2 SASEGT, per germline. This CDR3 is 17 amino acids long. Trimming at V came to 7 bases and at J to 4 bases, leaving 13 bases not matched to a gene. The CDR3 sequence: CASTRSGTGGSGYGYTF. Written as DNA, the CDR3 is TGTGCCAGCACTCGATCCGGGACAGGGGGCTCAGGCTATGGCTACACCTTC.

This clonotype was seen a few times. The gene calls are TRBV10-3 and TRBJ2-1; tentative D call: TRBD2 (6 bases). V gave up 4 bases and J gave up 5 bases, with 9 bases separating them. This CDR3 has 13 amino acids. Germline-derived CDR1 and CDR2 are ENHRY and SYGVKD. In DNA form, the CDR3 reads TGTGCCATCAGTGGGGGGACTGACAATGAGCAGTTCTTC. Protein sequence: CAISGGTDNEQFF.

V usage is TRBV6-2 or TRBV6-3 and J usage is TRBJ2-7; 7 nucleotides agree with TRBD1. The J segment lost 3 bases and the V segment lost 7 bases, leaving 9 bases of the junction unmatched. CDR3 length: 14 residues. CDR1 and CDR2 (germline): MNHEY, SVGEGT. The CDR3 loop reads CASTPYRGLYEQYF. The CDR3 DNA sequence: TGTGCCAGCACCCCCTACAGGGGCCTCTACGAGCAGTACTTC.

The rearrangement uses TRBV7-2 and TRBJ1-2; the D is unclear. Between the trimmed V and J ends, which lost 1 base and 8 bases, there was a span of 14 bases. There are 14 residues in the CDR3. Germline assignment: CDR1 SGHTA and CDR2 FQGNSA. The CDR3 protein is CASSLEVERGGYTF. DNA of the CDR3: TGTGCCAGCAGCTTAGAAGTGGAGCGTGGGGGCTACACCTTC.

In its sample, this clonotype was seen once. The chain uses TRBV9 and TRBJ1-1, with 7 bases identical to TRBD1. The CDR3 is 15 residues long. Germline V gene sequence: CDR1 SGDLS, CDR2 YYNGEE. V lost 0 bases to trimming and J lost 7 bases; unmatched junction nucleotides: 9. For the CDR3, the DNA is TGTGCCAGCAGCGTAGGGGCAGGGGGGCGAGATGAAGCTTTCTTT. It yields the protein CASSVGAGGRDEAFF. Variable domain in full (rest from reference TRBV9 and TRBJ1-1): DSGVTQTPKHLITATGQRVTLRCSPRSGDLSVYWYQQSLDQGLQFLIQYYNGEERAKGNILERFSAQQFPDLHSELNLSSLELGDSALYFCASSVGAGGRDEAFFGQGTRLTVV.

The V call is TRBV7-2, the J call TRBJ1-6; 8 nucleotides agree with TRBD1. The CDR3 extends over 15 amino acids. The V and J ends lost 4 bases and 14 bases, in that order; junction bases with no gene match: 13. Germline-derived CDR1 and CDR2 are SGHTA and FQGNSA. DNA of the CDR3: TGTGCCAGCAGCTCTCCAAACAGGGGGATCAGGGCCCTCCACTTT. Translated: CASSSPNRGIRALHF.

V is TRBV7-3 and J is TRBJ2-3; TRBD2 matches at 12 bases. Per the germline V gene, CDR1 is SGHTA and CDR2 is FQGTGA. The junction had 10 bases not matched to a gene; V was cut back by 4 bases and J by 5 bases. The CDR3 runs to 17 residues. The CDR3 spells CASSSQASGGAVDTQYF. The CDR3, as DNA: TGTGCCAGCAGCTCCCAAGCTAGCGGGGGGGCAGTAGATACGCAGTATTTT. Variable domain in full (rest from reference TRBV7-3 and TRBJ2-3): GAGVSQTPSNKVTEKGKYVELRCDPISGHTALYWYRQSLGQGPEFLIYFQGTGAADDSGLPNDRFFAVRPEGSVSTLKIQRTERGDSAVYLCASSSQASGGAVDTQYFGPGTRLTVL.

V is TRBV6-2 or TRBV6-3 and J is TRBJ2-4; weak D call: TRBD1 (6 bases). Near its end, the DNA agrees better with TRBJ2-7, so the J call may be wrong. The CDR3 runs 15 residues. Germline V gene data show CDR1 as MNHEY and CDR2 as SVGEGT. The CDR3 sequence is CASRSSGTPSVEQYF. The CDR3 DNA reads as TGTGCCAGCAGAAGCTCCGGGACACCGTCGGTCGAGCAGTACTTC.

The genes are TRBV18 and TRBJ2-1; 8 bases fit TRBD1. The CDR3 consists of 13 residues. The V gene end was trimmed by 6 bases and the J gene end by 8 bases; junction bases not matched to a gene: 6. Per the germline V gene, CDR1 is KGHSH and CDR2 is LQKENI. The CDR3 loop reads CASSPTDRDEQFF. Here the CDR3 DNA reads TGTGCCAGCTCCCCCACGGACAGGGATGAGCAGTTCTTC. The full variable domain, completed using reference TRBV18 and TRBJ2-1, is NAGVMQNPRHLVRRRGQEARLRCSPMKGHSHVYWYRQLPEEGLKFMVYLQKENIIDESGMPKERFSAEFPKEGPSILRIQQVVRGDSAAYFCASSPTDRDEQFFGPGTRLTVL.

J is TRBJ1-2 and V is TRBV4-3, with no clear D. With 3 bases removed from V and 1 base from J, the gap between germline ends came to 6 bases. Germline loops: CDR1 LGHNA, CDR2 YSLEER. The CDR3 contains 13 residues. The CDR3 DNA follows: TGCGCCAGCAGCCATTCCCATAACTATGGCTACACCTTC. Translating it yields CASSHSHNYGYTF.

The gene calls are TRBV29-1 and TRBJ2-5, with 10 bases identical to TRBD1. V shed 3 bases and J 2 bases; nucleotides not matched to a gene: 6. The CDR3 spans 15 residues. The germline V gene encodes CDR1 SQVTM and CDR2 ANQGSEA. CDR3 sequence: CSVEAGTGVQETQYF. The CDR3 coding sequence is TGCAGCGTTGAGGCCGGGACAGGGGTGCAAGAGACCCAGTACTTC.

The gene calls are TRBV2 and TRBJ2-7, with no clear D. The CDR3 extends over 13 amino acids. In germline, CDR1 is SNHLY, CDR2 FYNNEI. V lost 6 bases, J lost 7 bases, and 16 bases lay in between. The CDR3 spells CASRYSSYNEQYF. The CDR3 DNA is TGTGCCAGCAGGTACAGTTCCTACAATGAGCAGTACTTC.

The chain employs TRBV4-2 and TRBJ1-2; TRBD1 matches at 7 bases. V lost 4 bases and J lost 3; bases outside the gene matches: 5. There are 14 residues in the CDR3. CDR1 and CDR2 (germline): LGHNA, YNFKEQ. The CDR3 DNA sequence: TGTGCCAGCAGCCCCGGACAGGAACACTATGGCTACACCTTC. It encodes CASSPGQEHYGYTF.

The chain recombines TRBV7-2 with TRBJ1-5, with no clear D. The germline gives CDR1 SGHTA, CDR2 FQGNSA. V shed 5 bases and J shed 7 bases, with 18 bases lying between them. CDR3 size: 15 residues. CDR3 DNA: TGTGCCAGCAGCCCTACATTACTCCAAGCCCAGCCCCAGCATTTT. It translates to CASSPTLLQAQPQHF.

This sequence joins TRBV20-1 and TRBJ2-7, with 10 bases aligning to TRBD2. CDR1 and CDR2 from the germline V gene are DFQATT and SNEGSKA (reference sequence). The CDR3 runs to 16 residues. V shed 1 base, J shed 2 bases, and the junction held 8 bases outside the gene matches. CDR3: CSARGSGRRSPYEQYF. Written as DNA, the CDR3 is TGCAGTGCTAGAGGTAGCGGGAGGCGGTCCCCCTACGAGCAGTACTTC.

The chain links TRBV28 to TRBJ2-1, with D hard to call. The CDR3 contains 12 residues. Trimming took 7 bases from V and 12 from J, leaving 16 bases between them. Germline-derived CDR1 and CDR2 are MDHEN and SYDVKM. Here the CDR3 DNA reads TGTGCCAGCACCGCTGGTGTTGTTGGGCAGTTCTTC. Its protein is CASTAGVVGQFF. The whole variable domain, filled in from reference TRBV28 and TRBJ2-1, reads DVKVTQSSRYLVKRTGEKVFLECVQDMDHENMFWYRQDPGLGLRLIYFSYDVKMKEKGDIPEGYSVSREKKERFSLILESASTNQTSMYLCASTAGVVGQFFGPGTRLTVL.

This clonotype was observed once. DNA for the CDR3: TGTGCCAGCAGCGAGCGGGAAGGAGAGCAGTTCTTC. It yields the protein CASSEREGEQFF. The V gene is TRBV12-3 or TRBV12-4, the J gene TRBJ2-1; 7 bases map to TRBD2. The CDR3 consists of 12 residues. V was pared by 6 bases and J by 10 bases, with 6 bases of the junction left unmatched.

The chain combines TRBV27 with TRBJ2-5, with 9 bases matching TRBD1. The DNA end is a closer match to TRBJ2-7, so the J assignment may be wrong. This CDR3 contains 15 residues. The V gene's germline CDR1 is MNHEY and CDR2 SMNVEV (reference sequence). The CDR3: CASSDTGTGIYEQYF. CDR3 sequence (DNA): TGTGCCAGCAGTGACACCGGGACAGGGATATACGAGCAGTACTTC.

This chain uses TRBV5-5 with TRBJ2-3; 13 bases are shared with TRBD2. Per germline, CDR1 SGHKS and CDR2 YYEKEE (reference sequence). This CDR3 has 17 amino acids. Trimming at V came to 2 bases and at J to 3 bases, leaving 6 bases not matched to a gene. The CDR3 here is CASSFRTSGGQTDTQYF. Here the CDR3 DNA reads TGTGCCAGCAGCTTTCGGACTAGCGGGGGACAGACAGATACGCAGTATTTT.